This T cell receptor beta chain was observed in a study of cytomegalovirus exposure and HLA in healthy donors. For the study at large: Approximately 77 million unique TCRs from HLA-typed donors were held in an early release of data. The Caucasian-associated ancestry cluster held around 76% of 300 to 450 genotyped donors.

The study's findings and limits: A later analysis found that most CMV-associated TCR beta chains appeared HLA-restricted.

The CDR3 spans 12 residues. CDR1 is SGHRS and CDR2 is YFSETQ in the germline V gene. After removal of 2 bases from V and 10 bases from J, the junction contained 4 bases not matched to a gene. The PCR contained 60 Vbeta and 13 Jbeta primers. Measured with immunoSEQ multiplex PCR; TCRdb has only the in-frame clones, and not every one. The table has roughly 60,000 clones, about 80% seen once. This clone showed up just a few times. The antigen is unknown. Specimen: PBMCs. This receptor was taken from a woman between 40 and 55 years old in good health and CMV-seropositive. V and J are TRBV5-1 and TRBJ1-1, with 8 positions matching TRBD1. DNA for the CDR3: TGCGCCAGCAGCTTCCAGGGGGCGGGAGCTTTCTTT. This encodes CASSFQGAGAFF.